This T cell receptor (beta chain) was captured in a study of blood T cells in healthy people across ages (dated by TCRdb to the mid-2010s). Background for the entire study: In model experiments, roughly one uniquely barcoded TCR beta cDNA molecule per two T cells was captured by template switching. The study measured age-related changes in TCR beta repertoire diversity using deep sequencing normalized with unique cDNA molecular identifiers. Four age groups were formed from the donors: young (average approximately 15 years), middle-aged (approximately 40), aged (roughly 59) and long-lived (about 75). To avoid experimental bias, donors of different ages were randomly spread across the sequencing lanes. Two additional independent replicas of 1 million unique cDNA reads from the same blood draw were analyzed for two donors (one aged 18 to 30 and one aged 80 or older).

This clonotype was detected ten times or more. Its antigen is unknown. Per-base qualities were not stored, and no clone one base away is much larger. Library preparation employed 5' RACE. Sequencing instrument: Illumina HiSeq 2500. The second PCR ran for about 6 to 12 cycles and used a J-beta primer mix along with a sample-barcoded 5' primer. A unique molecular identifier was introduced onto each TCR beta cDNA molecule by a template-switch 5' adaptor carrying 12 random nucleotides. Each sample yielded at least 2.5 million CDR3-containing paired-end reads. First-strand cDNA synthesis was performed from all RNA using the Mint cDNA synthesis kit, with priming by a TRBC-specific oligonucleotide. All cDNA was treated with uracil-DNA glycosylase and then went through a first 18-cycle PCR with the universal primers M1SS and BC2_uni_R. The published analysis was carried out like this. Normalization of each sample was performed by random selection of 1 million high-quality reads, each carrying a distinct molecular identifier. Reads with shared molecular identifiers were discarded instead of being binned into consensus sequences. MiTCR, set to a Q25 quality threshold and the strictest error-elimination algorithm, was used for CDR3 identification, clonotype clustering and error correction. Lower-bound total TCR beta diversity was estimated with a nonparametric unseen species model using Euler transformation. TCRdb trimmed the raw reads at Q25, called clones with MiXCR and kept productive beta chains. Each entry is one CDR3 protein sequence, shown with its most common DNA and genes. It is TCRdb's table, rather than the study itself, that gives the V and J calls and clone size. The sample profile shows some 1.6 million distinct CDR3 sequences; about 35% of them were found once. The ten biggest clones cover approximately 10% of the sample.

Donors were a few dozen systemically healthy Caucasian individuals from Russia aged roughly 6 to 95 years. Around 9.7 milliliters of peripheral blood were collected from each donor into EDTA-treated Vacutainer tubes. PBMCs were isolated by Ficoll-Paque density-gradient centrifugation, with at least 7 million obtained per sample. Total RNA, at least 6 micrograms per sample, was extracted from PBMCs with Trizol reagent. The percentages of naive CD45RAhigh/CD27high T cells were determined by flow cytometry on a PBMC aliquot from every donor. The germline V gene (reference sequence) specifies MNHEY as CDR1 and SMNVEV as CDR2. Trimming removed 4 bases from V and 2 bases from J, leaving 12 bases between the germline ends. The CDR3 measures 14 amino acids from cysteine to phenylalanine. Of all the DNA, just the CDR3 is kept, 42 bases in frame from base 1. Results and caveats for the whole study, not just this receptor: A strong correlation was found between observed TCR beta diversity and the percentage of naive T cells measured by flow cytometry. Estimates of total diversity based on one million sequenced T cells were regarded as lower bounds and as underestimates. Compared with the aged group, the long-lived group had more naive CD4+ T cells, fewer expanded clones and increased TCR diversity, a pattern suggesting age selection. Observed TCR beta diversity per million T cells fell roughly linearly with age, and a significant reduction was already apparent by age approximately 40. Because profiling used bulk unsorted PBMCs, naive and antigen-experienced compartments could not be compared conclusively. Because the CMV infection status of the donors was unknown, age-related changes in expanded clonotypes may potentially have been confounded.

Source material: blood. This receptor was identified in a woman in her twenties or thirties in good health. Recombination joined TRBV27 with TRBJ2-7; TRBD1 is possibly the D segment (6 matching bases). The DNA reads TGTGCCAGCAGTTCGACAGGACCCCCCTACGAGCAGTACTTC. It translates as CASSSTGPPYEQYF.